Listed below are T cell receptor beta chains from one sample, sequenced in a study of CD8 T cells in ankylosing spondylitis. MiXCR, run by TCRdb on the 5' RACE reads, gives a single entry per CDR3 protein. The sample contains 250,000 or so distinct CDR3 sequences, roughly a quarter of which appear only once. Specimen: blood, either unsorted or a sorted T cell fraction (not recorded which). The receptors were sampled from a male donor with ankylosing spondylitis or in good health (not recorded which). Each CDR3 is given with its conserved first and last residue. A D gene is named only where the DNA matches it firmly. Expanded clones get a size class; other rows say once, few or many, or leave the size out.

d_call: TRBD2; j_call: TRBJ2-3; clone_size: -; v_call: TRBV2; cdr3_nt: TGTGCCAGCAGTGAACTAGCGGTCTCAGATACGCAGTATTTT; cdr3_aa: CASSELAVSDTQYF
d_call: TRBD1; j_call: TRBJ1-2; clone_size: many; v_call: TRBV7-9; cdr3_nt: TGTGCCAGCACCTCCCTCCGGGACAGGGTCTATGGCTACACCTTC; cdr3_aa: CASTSLRDRVYGYTF
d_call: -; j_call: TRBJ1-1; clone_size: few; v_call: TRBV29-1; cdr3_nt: TGCAGCGTTAAGCGACAGAACACTGAAGCTTTCTTT; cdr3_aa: CSVKRQNTEAFF
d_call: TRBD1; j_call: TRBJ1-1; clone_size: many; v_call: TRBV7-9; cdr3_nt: TGTGCCAGCAGCCTCCGGACAGGGATGAACACTGAAGCTTTCTTT; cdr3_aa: CASSLRTGMNTEAFF
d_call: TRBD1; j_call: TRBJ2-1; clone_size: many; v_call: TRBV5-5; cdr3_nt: TGTGCCAGCAGGTCCGGGACAGGGGGACTCAAGCAGTTCTTC; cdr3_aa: CASRSGTGGLKQFF
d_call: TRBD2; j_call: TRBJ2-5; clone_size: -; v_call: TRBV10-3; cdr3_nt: TGTGCCATCAGTGAAGAGTCTAGCGGGTTCGGGGAGACCCAGTACTTC; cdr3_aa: CAISEESSGFGETQYF
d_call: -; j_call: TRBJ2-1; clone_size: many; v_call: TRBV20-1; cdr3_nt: TGCAGTGCTCAGCGGGTTGAGGGGCGCGATGAGCAGTTCTTC; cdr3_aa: CSAQRVEGRDEQFF
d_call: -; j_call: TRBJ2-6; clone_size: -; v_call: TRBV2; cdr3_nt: TGTGCCAGCAGCGGACAACACTCTGGGGCCAACGTCCTGACTTTC; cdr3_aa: CASSGQHSGANVLTF
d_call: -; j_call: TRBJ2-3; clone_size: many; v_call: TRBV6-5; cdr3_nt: TGTGCCAGCACCAGGGACGGAGATACGCAGTATTTT; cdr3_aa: CASTRDGDTQYF
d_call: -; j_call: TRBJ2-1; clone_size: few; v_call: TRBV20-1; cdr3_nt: TGCAGTGCTAACCCGACTAGTGGCTCCTACAATGAGCAGTTCTTC; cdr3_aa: CSANPTSGSYNEQFF
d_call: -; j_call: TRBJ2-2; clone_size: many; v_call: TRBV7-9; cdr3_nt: TGTGCCAGCAGCTTATACGTCGACACCGGGGAGCTGTTTTTT; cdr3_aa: CASSLYVDTGELFF
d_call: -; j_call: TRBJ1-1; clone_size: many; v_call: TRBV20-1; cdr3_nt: TGCAGTGCTGTTGACAGCATGAACACTGAAGCTTTCTTT; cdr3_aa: CSAVDSMNTEAFF
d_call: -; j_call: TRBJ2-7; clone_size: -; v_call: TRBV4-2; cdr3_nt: TGTGCCAGCAGCCAAACCGACACGAGCTCCTACGAGCAGTACTTC; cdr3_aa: CASSQTDTSSYEQYF
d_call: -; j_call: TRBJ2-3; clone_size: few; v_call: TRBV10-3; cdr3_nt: TGTGCCATCAGGGACAGTATCACAGATACGCAGTATTTT; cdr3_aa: CAIRDSITDTQYF
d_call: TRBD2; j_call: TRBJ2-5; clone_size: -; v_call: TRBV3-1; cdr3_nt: TGTGCCAGCAGCTTCCCGGGACTAGCGGGAGAGACCCAGTACTTC; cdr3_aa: CASSFPGLAGETQYF
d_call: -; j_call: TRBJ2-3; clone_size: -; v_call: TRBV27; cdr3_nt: TGTGCCAGCAGTTCAGGGACCGCCGTCCGCACAGATACGCAGTATTTT; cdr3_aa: CASSSGTAVRTDTQYF
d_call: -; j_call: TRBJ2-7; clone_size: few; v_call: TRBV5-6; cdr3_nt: TGTGCCAGCATCCCCCCAGGGGAGATGGCCTACGAGCAGTACTTC; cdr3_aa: CASIPPGEMAYEQYF
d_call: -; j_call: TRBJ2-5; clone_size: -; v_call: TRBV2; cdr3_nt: TGTGCCAGCAGTGGCCGCCTAGCGAAGCAAGAGACCCAGTACTTC; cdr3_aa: CASSGRLAKQETQYF
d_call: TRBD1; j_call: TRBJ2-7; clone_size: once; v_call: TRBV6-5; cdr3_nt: TGTGCCAGCAGTTTCGCTACTTCCGGGACAGGAGTCCCCTACGAGCAGTACTTC; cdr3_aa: CASSFATSGTGVPYEQYF
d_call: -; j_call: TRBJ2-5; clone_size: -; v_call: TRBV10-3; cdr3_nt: TGTGCCATCAGTGGGTCAGGGAGAGAGACCCAGTACTTC; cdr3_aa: CAISGSGRETQYF
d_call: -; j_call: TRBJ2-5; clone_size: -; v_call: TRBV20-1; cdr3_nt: TGCAGTGTCAGTCGGGGCGGCGAGACCCAGTACTTC; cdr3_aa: CSVSRGGETQYF
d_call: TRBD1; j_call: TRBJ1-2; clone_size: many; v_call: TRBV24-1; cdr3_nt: TGTGCCACCAGTGACCCCGGGACAGGGGTTATTGGATTC; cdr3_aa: CATSDPGTGVIGF
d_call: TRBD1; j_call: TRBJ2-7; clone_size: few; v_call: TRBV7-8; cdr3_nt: TGTGCCAGCAGCAAAAAGACAGGGGGCGGGTACGAGCAGTACTTC; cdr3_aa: CASSKKTGGGYEQYF
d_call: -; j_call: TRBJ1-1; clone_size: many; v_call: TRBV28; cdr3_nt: TGTGCCAGCGTAGGCGGGGACACTAACACTGAAGCTTTCTTT; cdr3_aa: CASVGGDTNTEAFF